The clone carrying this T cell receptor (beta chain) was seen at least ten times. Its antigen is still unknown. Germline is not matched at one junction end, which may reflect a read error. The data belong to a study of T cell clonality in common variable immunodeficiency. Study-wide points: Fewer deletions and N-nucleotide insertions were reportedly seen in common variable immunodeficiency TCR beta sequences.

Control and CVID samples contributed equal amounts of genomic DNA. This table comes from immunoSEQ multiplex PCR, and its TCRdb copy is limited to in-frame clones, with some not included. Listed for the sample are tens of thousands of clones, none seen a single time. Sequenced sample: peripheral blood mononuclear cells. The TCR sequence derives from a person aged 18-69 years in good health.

The CDR3 protein is CSSSLTASGTRDTEAFF. The sequenced part of the CDR3 DNA is TGTTCCAGCAGCTTAACGGCATCCGGGACACGAGACACTGAA. The chain has TRBV7-3 and TRBJ1-1, with TRBD1 as a possible D gene (6 bases). The CDR3 end lies 3 residues beyond the end of the read and is filled in from the germline J gene. Germline V gene lookup returns CDR1 SGHTA and CDR2 FQGTGA. This CDR3 is built from 17 residues.